The present entry profiles one TCR beta chain with its context. Trimming removed 0 bases from V and 6 bases from J; junction bases left unmatched: 4. The CDR3 extends over 15 amino acids. Germline V gives CDR1 SGHRS, CDR2 YFSETQ. Study processing details: Estimated nucleated cell counts came from reference gene primer amplification. The method was immunoSEQ multiplex PCR; TCRdb's version includes in-frame clones alone and lacks a portion of them. The V and J calls and clone size were taken over from that table, and D and trimming were inferred from the DNA. The sample consists of 150,000 to 200,000 clones, roughly 91% of them appearing once. This sample stems from a study of blood T cell repertoires in COVID-19. Looking at the study overall: The samples span acute and convalescent COVID-19 from the United States, Italy and Spain.

The clonotype originates from a man aged 18 to 29 with acute or convalescent COVID-19. Input material: peripheral blood. The chain is built from TRBV5-1 and TRBJ2-7; the match to TRBD1 covers 12 bases. CDR3 nucleotide sequence: TGCGCCAGCAGCTTGGCGGGACAGGGGGCGGGCGAGCAGTACTTC. Its translation is CASSLAGQGAGEQYF.